Presented here are 13 T cell receptor beta chains from one specimen sequenced in a study of Graves' ophthalmopathy and Graves' hyperthyroidism. RNA transcripts provided the template for amplifying TCR beta CDR3 regions. First-round RT-PCR with HTBI primers preceded a second-round multiplex PCR. MiXCR, applied by TCRdb to the multiplex PCR reads, yields one record per CDR3 protein. Seen here are 150,000 to 200,000 distinct CDR3 sequences, roughly 36% observed once, and the top ten hold nearly 9%. Sequenced: peripheral blood. The receptors stem from a man younger than 45 with Graves' ophthalmopathy.

This chain joins TRBV12-3 or TRBV12-4 and TRBJ1-5, with D unresolved. The CDR3 has 15 amino acids. The V gene lost 1 base and the J gene lost 9 bases, with 16 bases spanning the gap. The CDR3 loop reads CASSLVATRALPQHF. The CDR3 DNA reads as TGTGCCAGCAGTTTAGTTGCGACACGAGCGCTGCCCCAGCATTTT.

The sample holds many counts of this clonotype. The chain links TRBV29-1 to TRBJ1-1; D not certain. The CDR3 totals 12 residues. V dropped 0 bases and J dropped 1 base, with 3 bases sitting between them. CDR1 SQVTM and CDR2 ANQGSEA come from the germline V gene. CDR3 amino acids: CSVEEGNTEAFF. CDR3 coding DNA: TGCAGCGTTGAAGAAGGGAACACTGAAGCTTTCTTT. Drawing the rest from reference TRBV29-1 and TRBJ1-1, the complete variable domain is SAVISQKPSRDICQRGTSLTIQCQVDSQVTMMFWYRQQPGQSLTLIATANQGSEATYESGFVIDKFPISRPNLTFSTLTVSNMSPEDSSIYLCSVEEGNTEAFFGQGTRLTVV.

This clonotype was seen only once. The chain couples TRBV12-3 or TRBV12-4 to TRBJ2-2; 8 bases align to TRBD1. Trimming took 5 bases from V and 0 from J; bases not matched to a gene: 5. CDR3 length: 16 residues. CDR3 protein: CASSPSDRANTGELFF. The CDR3 DNA sequence: TGTGCCAGCAGTCCGTCGGACAGGGCGAACACCGGGGAGCTGTTTTTT.

J is TRBJ2-5 and V is TRBV20-1; D may correspond to TRBD1 or TRBD2 (6 bases each). Trimming pared 7 bases from V and 4 bases from J, leaving 13 bases between. CDR1 and CDR2 from the germline V gene are DFQATT and SNEGSKA (reference sequence). This CDR3 is 12 amino acids long. CDR3 nucleotide sequence: TGCAGTGTTCGGGGGCTGGGAGAGACCCAGTACTTC. Translation gives CSVRGLGETQYF.

V and J are TRBV28 and TRBJ2-7, with 14 bases identical to TRBD2. Per germline, CDR1 MDHEN and CDR2 SYDVKM. This CDR3 is built from 16 residues. With V trimmed by 5 bases and J by 3 bases, 6 bases remained unmatched. CDR3 in amino acids: CASSTSGLAGVYEQYF. CDR3 nucleotides: TGTGCCAGCAGTACCTCGGGACTAGCGGGAGTCTACGAGCAGTACTTC.

Many counts were recorded for this clonotype. The rearrangement links TRBV6-5 to TRBJ2-5, with TRBD2 matching over 11 bases. This CDR3 has 15 amino acids. Germline V lookup: CDR1 MNHEY, CDR2 SVGAGI. V shed 4 bases and J 9 bases; nucleotides not matched to a gene: 10. CDR3: CASSFSGGGLEAQYF. In DNA, the CDR3 is TGTGCCAGCAGTTTTAGCGGGGGGGGGCTTGAAGCCCAGTACTTC.

The table lists this clonotype with many counts. V gene TRBV10-3 combines with J gene TRBJ2-4; D remains unclear. CDR1 and CDR2 (germline): ENHRY, SYGVKD. The CDR3 has 13 amino acids. Deletions cut 7 bases from V and 2 bases from J, with 9 bases between. The CDR3 region has the DNA TGTGCCATCAAAAGTTTTTCCAAAAACATTCAGTACTTC. Its translation: CAIKSFSKNIQYF.

Here the CDR3 DNA reads TGTGCCAGCAGTTATGGACAGGGAAGGATTAATCAGCCCCAGCATTTT. Translated, it gives CASSYGQGRINQPQHF. The J gene is TRBJ1-5, the V gene TRBV12-3 or TRBV12-4; 8 bases fit TRBD1. The CDR3 is 16 residues long. Germline trimming cut 4 bases from V and 4 bases from J; bases unmatched to any gene: 9.

This clonotype was seen many times. The chain recombines TRBV6-5 with TRBJ1-1; the match to TRBD1 covers 8 bases. The V gene's germline CDR1 is MNHEY and CDR2 SVGAGI. J lost 4 bases, V lost 6 bases, and 4 bases had no gene match. The CDR3 spans 13 residues. CDR3 region: CASSRDRGTEAFF. CDR3 DNA sequence: TGTGCCAGCAGCCGTGACAGGGGCACTGAAGCTTTCTTT.

This clonotype was counted between two and nine times. This rearrangement joins TRBV7-9 to TRBJ2-7; 7 positions match TRBD1. Germline V gives CDR1 SEHNR, CDR2 FQNEAQ (reference sequence). V was clipped by 4 bases and J by 5 bases; unmatched bases: 8. The CDR3 runs to 14 residues. Here the CDR3 DNA reads TGTGCCAGCAGCTCCGGCAGGGGGAACCACGAGCAGTACTTC. This encodes CASSSGRGNHEQYF.

J is TRBJ2-7 and V is TRBV28; a weak D match, TRBD1 (6 bases). V shed 2 bases and J shed 10 bases, with 15 bases lying between them. Germline assignment: CDR1 MDHEN and CDR2 SYDVKM. The CDR3 sequence is 13 residues long. The CDR3 here is CASSLPGTLIQYF. The CDR3 nucleotides are TGTGCCAGCAGTTTACCCGGGACACTTATCCAGTACTTC.

This chain links TRBV19 with TRBJ2-2, with 7 bases fitting TRBD1. Germline V CDR1 and CDR2: LNHDA, SQIVND (reference sequence). V lost 4 bases, J lost 4 bases, and 9 bases stayed unmatched. The CDR3 has 16 amino acids. The CDR3 nucleotides are TGTGCCAGTAGTACTGAACCGGGACAGACCACCGGGGAGCTGTTTTTT. Translating it yields CASSTEPGQTTGELFF. The full variable domain, in which reference TRBV19 and TRBJ2-2 provide the parts outside the CDR3, is DGGITQSPKYLFRKEGQNVTLSCEQNLNHDAMYWYRQDPGQGLRLIYYSQIVNDFQKGDIAEGYSVSREKKESFPLTVTSAQKNPTAFYLCASSTEPGQTTGELFFGEGSRLTVL.

This clonotype was detected ten times or more. The rearrangement joins TRBV12-5 to TRBJ2-4, with no clear D. The CDR3 has 15 amino acids. Between the trimmed V and J ends, which lost 7 bases and 7 bases, there was a span of 20 bases. Germline assignment: CDR1 LGHNT and CDR2 FRNRAP. The CDR3 DNA is TGTGCTAGTGCCCCCCTCTTATCCCCTAGGAACATTCAGTACTTC. Its translation: CASAPLLSPRNIQYF. Full variable domain (remainder filled in from reference TRBV12-5 and TRBJ2-4): DARVTQTPRHKVTEMGQEVTMRCQPILGHNTVFWYRQTMMQGLELLAYFRNRAPLDDSGMPKDRFSAEMPDATLATLKIQPSEPRDSAVYFCASAPLLSPRNIQYFGAGTRLSVL.